A selection of T cell receptor beta chains follows, all from one sample in a study of cytomegalovirus exposure and HLA in healthy donors. The data were produced by immunoSEQ multiplex PCR, yet TCRdb's version contains in-frame clones alone and is incomplete. The table records tens of thousands of clones, roughly 74% of them present only once. Sequencing was carried out using PBMCs. These receptors all come from a female donor in good health and CMV-seronegative. Each CDR3 is given with its conserved first and last residue. The D gene is left open where the match is weak. Clone size is shown for a subset of rows, as once, few, many or a class of expanded clone.

j_gene: TRBJ2-1; abundance: few; d_gene: TRBD1; v_gene: TRBV6-6; CDR3nt: TGTGCCAGCAGTTCCCGGACAGGCCCCTACAATGAGCAGTTCTTC; CDR3aa: CASSSRTGPYNEQFF
j_gene: TRBJ1-2; abundance: .; d_gene: .; v_gene: TRBV7-9; CDR3nt: TGTGCCAGCAGCTTCGTAGGGAGAAACTATGGCTACACCTTC; CDR3aa: CASSFVGRNYGYTF
j_gene: TRBJ1-1; abundance: .; d_gene: .; v_gene: TRBV5-6; CDR3nt: TGTGCCAGCAGCTTGGCCGCCGGGGCTGAAGCTTTCTTT; CDR3aa: CASSLAAGAEAFF
j_gene: TRBJ1-1; abundance: .; d_gene: .; v_gene: TRBV6-1; CDR3nt: TGTGCCAGCAGTGCCCGGGGGAACACTGAAGCTTTCTTT; CDR3aa: CASSARGNTEAFF
j_gene: TRBJ1-1; abundance: few; d_gene: .; v_gene: TRBV10-3; CDR3nt: TGTGCCATCAGGGGGGACATACCGAACACTGAAGCTTTCTTT; CDR3aa: CAIRGDIPNTEAFF
j_gene: TRBJ1-1; abundance: .; d_gene: .; v_gene: TRBV6-1; CDR3nt: TGTGCCAGCAGGCCGGCCAGAGGGATCGACACTGAAGCTTTCTTT; CDR3aa: CASRPARGIDTEAFF
j_gene: TRBJ2-4; abundance: .; d_gene: TRBD1; v_gene: TRBV5-1; CDR3nt: TGCGCCAGCAGCACCGGGACAGGACGGAACATTCAGTACTTC; CDR3aa: CASSTGTGRNIQYF
j_gene: TRBJ1-2; abundance: .; d_gene: .; v_gene: TRBV7-9; CDR3nt: TGTGCCAGCGGCAGGGGTGGCGGCTACACCTTC; CDR3aa: CASGRGGGYTF
j_gene: TRBJ2-3; abundance: .; d_gene: .; v_gene: TRBV30; CDR3nt: TGTGCCTGGATAATCGGGGGGCCTAGCACAGATACGCAGTATTTT; CDR3aa: CAWIIGGPSTDTQYF
j_gene: TRBJ1-3; abundance: .; d_gene: .; v_gene: TRBV10-2; CDR3nt: TGCGCCAGCAGGAGTCAGGGTTCTGGAAACACCATATATTTT; CDR3aa: CASRSQGSGNTIYF
j_gene: TRBJ1-3; abundance: .; d_gene: TRBD1; v_gene: TRBV2; CDR3nt: TGTGCCAGCAGAGAGACAGGGTTAACTGGAAACACCATATATTTT; CDR3aa: CASRETGLTGNTIYF
j_gene: TRBJ1-5; abundance: .; d_gene: TRBD1; v_gene: TRBV2; CDR3nt: TGTGCCAGCAGGCCTCAGGGGGGCGGCAATCAGCCCCAGCATTTT; CDR3aa: CASRPQGGGNQPQHF
j_gene: TRBJ1-1; abundance: .; d_gene: .; v_gene: TRBV2; CDR3nt: TGTGCCAGCAGTGTACAGTTGCAGAACACTGAAGCTTTCTTT; CDR3aa: CASSVQLQNTEAFF
j_gene: TRBJ2-1; abundance: .; d_gene: TRBD2; v_gene: TRBV2; CDR3nt: TGTGCCAGCAGTGACAAGGGACTAGCCGAGCAGTTCTTC; CDR3aa: CASSDKGLAEQFF
j_gene: TRBJ2-7; abundance: .; d_gene: TRBD1; v_gene: TRBV5-1; CDR3nt: TGCGCCAGCAGCGGACAGGGGGTAATCGAGCAGTACTTC; CDR3aa: CASSGQGVIEQYF
j_gene: TRBJ2-5; abundance: .; d_gene: TRBD2; v_gene: TRBV6-1; CDR3nt: TGTGCCAGCAGTGACCCGGGACTAGAGAGGACCCAGTACTTC; CDR3aa: CASSDPGLERTQYF
j_gene: TRBJ2-2; abundance: .; d_gene: TRBD1; v_gene: TRBV19; CDR3nt: TGTGCCAGTAGTATATGGACAGGGACCCCGAACACCGGGGAGCTGTTTTTT; CDR3aa: CASSIWTGTPNTGELFF
j_gene: TRBJ2-2; abundance: .; d_gene: TRBD2; v_gene: TRBV7-9; CDR3nt: TGTGCCAGCAGCTCCTCAAGACTAGCGACCGGGGAGCTGTTTTTT; CDR3aa: CASSSSRLATGELFF
j_gene: TRBJ2-5; abundance: .; d_gene: .; v_gene: TRBV9; CDR3nt: TGTGCCAGCAGCGTAGAGCCAGGGCGGGAGACCCAGTACTTC; CDR3aa: CASSVEPGRETQYF
j_gene: TRBJ2-7; abundance: .; d_gene: .; v_gene: TRBV5-4; CDR3nt: TGTGCCAGCAGCTTCTCGGGGTCCTACGAGCAGTACTTC; CDR3aa: CASSFSGSYEQYF
j_gene: TRBJ1-2; abundance: .; d_gene: TRBD1; v_gene: TRBV7-2; CDR3nt: TGTGCCAGCAGCTTTGCCGGGACAGGGGGATATGGCTACACCTTC; CDR3aa: CASSFAGTGGYGYTF
j_gene: TRBJ1-4; abundance: .; d_gene: .; v_gene: TRBV5-5; CDR3nt: TGTGCCAGCAGCTTGAGGAGGGATTGGGAAAAACTGTTTTTT; CDR3aa: CASSLRRDWEKLFF
j_gene: TRBJ1-3; abundance: once; d_gene: .; v_gene: TRBV27; CDR3nt: TGTGCCAGCACTACAGGGTTTGGAAACACCATATATTTT; CDR3aa: CASTTGFGNTIYF
j_gene: TRBJ1-2; abundance: .; d_gene: .; v_gene: TRBV6-4; CDR3nt: TGTGCCAGCAGCCGGGGGGTCAACTATGGCTACACCTTC; CDR3aa: CASSRGVNYGYTF